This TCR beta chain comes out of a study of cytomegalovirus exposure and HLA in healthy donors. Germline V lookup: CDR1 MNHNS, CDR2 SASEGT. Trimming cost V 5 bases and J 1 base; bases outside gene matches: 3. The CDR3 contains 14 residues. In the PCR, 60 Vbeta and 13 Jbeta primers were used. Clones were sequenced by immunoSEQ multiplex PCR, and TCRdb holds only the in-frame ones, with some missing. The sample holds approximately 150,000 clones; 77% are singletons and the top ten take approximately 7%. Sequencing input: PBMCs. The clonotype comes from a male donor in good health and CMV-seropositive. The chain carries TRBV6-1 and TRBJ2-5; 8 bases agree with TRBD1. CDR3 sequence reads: CASSWGQVQETQYF. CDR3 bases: TGTGCCAGCAGTTGGGGACAGGTCCAAGAGACCCAGTACTTC.